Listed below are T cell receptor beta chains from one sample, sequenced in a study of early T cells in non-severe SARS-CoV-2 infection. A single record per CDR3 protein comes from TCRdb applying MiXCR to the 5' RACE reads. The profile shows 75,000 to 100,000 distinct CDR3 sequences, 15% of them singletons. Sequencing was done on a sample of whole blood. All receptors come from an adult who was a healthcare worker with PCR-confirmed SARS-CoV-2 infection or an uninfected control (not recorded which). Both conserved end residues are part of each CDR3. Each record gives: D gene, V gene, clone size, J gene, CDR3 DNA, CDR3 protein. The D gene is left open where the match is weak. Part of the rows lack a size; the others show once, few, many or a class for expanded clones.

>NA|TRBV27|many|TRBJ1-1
TGTGCCAGCAGTTTCACCGACCGAACTGAAGCTTTCTTT
CASSFTDRTEAFF
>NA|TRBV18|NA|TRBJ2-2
TGTGCCAGCTCACCAGCATCCGGCGGGGAGCTGTTTTTT
CASSPASGGELFF
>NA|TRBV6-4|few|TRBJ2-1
TGTGCCAGCAGTCAATCGGGGATGGGTAATGAGCAGTTCTTC
CASSQSGMGNEQFF
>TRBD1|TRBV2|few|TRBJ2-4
TGTGCCAGCTACAGGGGCGGAAAAGACATTCAGTACTTC
CASYRGGKDIQYF
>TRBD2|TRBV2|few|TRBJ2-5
TGTGCCAGCAGTGGGACTAGCGGGAGAGCAGAGACCCAGTACTTC
CASSGTSGRAETQYF
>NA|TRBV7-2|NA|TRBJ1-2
TGTGCCAGCAGCTTAGAAGTCTATGGCTACACCTTC
CASSLEVYGYTF
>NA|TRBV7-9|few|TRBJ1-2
TGTGCCAGCAGCAGAGGAGGAGGAGGCTACACCTTC
CASSRGGGGYTF
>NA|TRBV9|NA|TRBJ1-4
TGTGCCAGCTGCGTAGGCTCTCCGGGAGGTGAAAAACTGTTTTTT
CASCVGSPGGEKLFF
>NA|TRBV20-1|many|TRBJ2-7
TGCAGTGCTAGGGCGGGCAGGGAGTTAGACGAGCAGTACTTC
CSARAGRELDEQYF
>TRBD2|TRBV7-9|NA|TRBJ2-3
TGTGCCAGCTACGGAGCGGGAGGGACAGATACGCAGTATTTT
CASYGAGGTDTQYF
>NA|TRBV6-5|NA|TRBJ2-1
TGTGCCAGCAGTCACAAGGTCGGGGGTGGCGAGCAGTTCTTC
CASSHKVGGGEQFF
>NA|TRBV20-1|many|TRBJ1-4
TGCAGTGCTATGGGTGGAACTAATGAAAAACTGTTTTTT
CSAMGGTNEKLFF
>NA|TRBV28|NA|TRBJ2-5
TGTGCCAGCAGCCGCCGAATCTTGGAGACCCAGTACTTC
CASSRRILETQYF
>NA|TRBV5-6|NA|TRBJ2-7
TGTGCCAGCAGCGTGGGGGAGTACGAGCAGTACTTC
CASSVGEYEQYF
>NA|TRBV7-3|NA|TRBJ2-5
TGTGCCAGCAGCCCCTATGGAGGGTCAGAGACCCAGTACTTC
CASSPYGGSETQYF
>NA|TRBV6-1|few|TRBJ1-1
TGTGCCAGCAGTGAACTAAGAGATCACACTGAAGCTTTCTTT
CASSELRDHTEAFF
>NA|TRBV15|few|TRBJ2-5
TGTGCCACCAGCAGAGTTCAGGGGCAGACCCAGTACTTC
CATSRVQGQTQYF
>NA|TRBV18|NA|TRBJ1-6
TGTGCCAGCTCACCACGGGGGTCTTCACCCCTCCACTTT
CASSPRGSSPLHF
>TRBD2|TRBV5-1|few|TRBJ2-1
TGCGCCAGCAGCCGGGGACTAGCGGGAGTTCTTGAGCAGTTCTTC
CASSRGLAGVLEQFF
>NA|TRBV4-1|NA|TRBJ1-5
TGCGCCAGCAGCAATGAGGGGAGAAATCAGCCCCAGCATTTT
CASSNEGRNQPQHF
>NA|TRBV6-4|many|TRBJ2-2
TGTGCCAGCACCGGGACGCCGGGCACCGGGGAGCTGTTTTTT
CASTGTPGTGELFF
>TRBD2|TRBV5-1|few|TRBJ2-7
TGCGCCACCAGGGATCTAGCGGGGGCCTACGAGCAGTACTTC
CATRDLAGAYEQYF
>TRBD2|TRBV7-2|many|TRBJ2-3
TGTGCCAGCAGCTACCCCTCGCTAGCGGGAGGTCCTTCTAGCACAGATACGCAGTATTTT
CASSYPSLAGGPSSTDTQYF
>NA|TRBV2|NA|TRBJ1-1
TGTGCCAGCAGGGACGACAGTTTTGAAGCTTTCTTT
CASRDDSFEAFF
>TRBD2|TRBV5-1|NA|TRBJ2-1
TGCGCCAGCAGCCAACGACTAGCGGGAGGCTATGAGCAGTTCTTC
CASSQRLAGGYEQFF